The subject of this entry is one TCR beta chain. These data are taken from a study of control samples from healthy donors and cancer patients. The length of the CDR3 is 10 residues. Germline V gene data show CDR1 as SNHLY and CDR2 as FYNNEI. V lost 4 bases to trimming and J lost 13 bases, with 8 bases between them. The repertoire was sequenced with immunoSEQ multiplex PCR; TCRdb's copy has only in-frame clones and lacks some. The sample contains some 120,000 clones, roughly 90% of which appear only once. Sequencing was performed on blood. This clonotype was sampled from a man younger than 30 in good health. The chain joins TRBV2 to TRBJ2-1; D is unresolved. The CDR3 here is CASSGLTQFF. The CDR3 DNA reads TGTGCCAGCAGTGGGCTGACCCAGTTCTTC.